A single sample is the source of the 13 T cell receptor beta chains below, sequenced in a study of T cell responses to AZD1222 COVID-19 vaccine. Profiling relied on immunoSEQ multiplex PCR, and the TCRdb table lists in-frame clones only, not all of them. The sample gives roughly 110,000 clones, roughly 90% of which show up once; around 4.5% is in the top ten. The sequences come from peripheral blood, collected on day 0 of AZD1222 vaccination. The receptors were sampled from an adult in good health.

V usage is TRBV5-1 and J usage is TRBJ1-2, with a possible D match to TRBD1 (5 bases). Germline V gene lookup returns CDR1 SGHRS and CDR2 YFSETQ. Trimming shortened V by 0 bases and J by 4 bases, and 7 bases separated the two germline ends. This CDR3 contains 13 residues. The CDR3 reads CASSLDDSYGYTF. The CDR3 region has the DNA TGCGCCAGCAGCTTGGATGACAGCTATGGCTACACCTTC.

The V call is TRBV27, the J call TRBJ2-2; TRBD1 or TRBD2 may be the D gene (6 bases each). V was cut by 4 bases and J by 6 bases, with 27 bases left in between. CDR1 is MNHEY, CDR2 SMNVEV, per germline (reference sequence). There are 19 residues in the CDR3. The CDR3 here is CASSSGWGAYPLVSGELFF. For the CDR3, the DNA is TGTGCCAGCAGTTCTGGGTGGGGGGCCTACCCTTTGGTTTCCGGGGAGCTGTTTTTT.

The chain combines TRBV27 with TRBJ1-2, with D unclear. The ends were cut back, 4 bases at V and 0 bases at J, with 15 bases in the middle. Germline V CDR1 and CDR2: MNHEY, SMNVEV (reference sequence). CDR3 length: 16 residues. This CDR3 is CASSSTLGRSNYGYTF. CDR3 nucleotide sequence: TGTGCCAGCAGTTCAACTCTGGGCAGATCTAACTATGGCTACACCTTC.

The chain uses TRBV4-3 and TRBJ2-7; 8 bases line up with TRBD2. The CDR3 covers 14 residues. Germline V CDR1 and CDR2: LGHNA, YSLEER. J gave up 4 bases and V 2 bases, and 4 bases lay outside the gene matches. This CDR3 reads CASSQQTGGYEQYF. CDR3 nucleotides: TGCGCCAGCAGCCAACAAACGGGGGGGTACGAGCAGTACTTC.

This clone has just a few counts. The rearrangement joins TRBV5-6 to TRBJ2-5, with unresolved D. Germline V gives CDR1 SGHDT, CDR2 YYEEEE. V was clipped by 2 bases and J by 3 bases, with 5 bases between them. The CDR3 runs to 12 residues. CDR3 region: CASSFPKETQYF. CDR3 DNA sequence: TGTGCCAGCAGCTTTCCGAAAGAGACCCAGTACTTC.

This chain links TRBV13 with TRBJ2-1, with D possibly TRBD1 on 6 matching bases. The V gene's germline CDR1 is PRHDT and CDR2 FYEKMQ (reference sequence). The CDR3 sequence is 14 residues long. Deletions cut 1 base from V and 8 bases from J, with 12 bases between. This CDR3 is CASSLEGTSHEQFF. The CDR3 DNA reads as TGTGCCAGCAGCTTAGAAGGGACATCCCATGAGCAGTTCTTC.

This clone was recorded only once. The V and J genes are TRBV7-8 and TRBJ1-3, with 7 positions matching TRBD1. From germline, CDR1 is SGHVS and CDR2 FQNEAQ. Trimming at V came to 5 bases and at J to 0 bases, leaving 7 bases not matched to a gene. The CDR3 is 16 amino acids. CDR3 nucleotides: TGTGCCAGCAGCCGCCGCCGGGACAGCTCTGGAAACACCATATATTTT. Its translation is CASSRRRDSSGNTIYF.

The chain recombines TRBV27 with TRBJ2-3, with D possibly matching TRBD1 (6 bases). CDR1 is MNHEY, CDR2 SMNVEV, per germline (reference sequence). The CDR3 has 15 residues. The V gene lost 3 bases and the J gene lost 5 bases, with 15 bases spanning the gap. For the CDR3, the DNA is TGTGCCAGCAGTTTTTGGGCAGGGGAAAAAGATACGCAGTATTTT. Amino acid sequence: CASSFWAGEKDTQYF.

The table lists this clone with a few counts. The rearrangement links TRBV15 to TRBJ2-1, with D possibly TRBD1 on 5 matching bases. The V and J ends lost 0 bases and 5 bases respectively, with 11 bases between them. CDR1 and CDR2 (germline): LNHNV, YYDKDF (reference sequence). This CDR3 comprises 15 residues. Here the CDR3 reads CATSRDQGHDNEQFF. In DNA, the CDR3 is TGTGCCACCAGCAGAGATCAGGGCCACGACAATGAGCAGTTCTTC.

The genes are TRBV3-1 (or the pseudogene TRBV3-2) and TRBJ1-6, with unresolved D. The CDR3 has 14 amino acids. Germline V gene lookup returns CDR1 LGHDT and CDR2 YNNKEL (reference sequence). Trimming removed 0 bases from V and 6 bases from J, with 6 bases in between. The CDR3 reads CASSQDGRNSPLHF. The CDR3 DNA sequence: TGTGCCAGCAGCCAAGACGGGCGTAATTCACCCCTCCACTTT.

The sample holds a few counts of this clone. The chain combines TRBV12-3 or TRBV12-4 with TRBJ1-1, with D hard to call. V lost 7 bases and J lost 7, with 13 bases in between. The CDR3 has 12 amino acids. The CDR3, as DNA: TGTGCCAGCATCAGCAGGCGACTTGAAGCTTTCTTT. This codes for CASISRRLEAFF.

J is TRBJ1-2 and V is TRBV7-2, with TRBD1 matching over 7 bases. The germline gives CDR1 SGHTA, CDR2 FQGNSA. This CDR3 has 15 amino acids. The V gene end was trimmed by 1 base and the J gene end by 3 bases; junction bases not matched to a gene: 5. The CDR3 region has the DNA TGTGCCAGCAGCTTAGTCGCAGGGGGGGACTATGGCTACACCTTC. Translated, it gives CASSLVAGGDYGYTF.

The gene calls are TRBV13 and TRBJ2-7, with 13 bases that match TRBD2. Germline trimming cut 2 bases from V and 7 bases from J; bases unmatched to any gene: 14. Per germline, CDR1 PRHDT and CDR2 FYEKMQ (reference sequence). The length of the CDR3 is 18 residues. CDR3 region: CASSLTSSLAGGPAEQYF. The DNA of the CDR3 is TGTGCCAGCAGCTTAACCTCGTCACTAGCGGGGGGGCCGGCGGAGCAGTACTTC.